The next 26 T cell receptor beta chains were all read from a single sample in a study of graft-versus-host responses after intestinal transplantation. For these receptors, no antigen is known. Sequencing was performed with immunoSEQ multiplex PCR; in TCRdb, only in-frame clones are kept and a portion is missing. Here the sample spans some 80,000 clones, approximately 90% being singletons. Material: unstimulated CD8+ T cells sorted from spleen or lymph node cells, obtained before transplant. These receptors originate from a human donor who was the organ donor for an intestinal transplant.

The V call is TRBV27, the J call TRBJ2-7; tentatively, D is TRBD2 (6 bases). This CDR3 has 15 residues. The germline V and J ends were trimmed by 6 bases and 4 bases, with 19 bases remaining between them. Germline CDR1 is MNHEY and CDR2 is SMNVEV (reference sequence). DNA of the CDR3: TGTGCCAGCAGCCCTGGGTTTGGTAGCGGATACGAGCAGTACTTC. Translating it yields CASSPGFGSGYEQYF.

This chain uses TRBV27 with TRBJ2-5, with TRBD1 matching over 9 bases. The closer fit of TRBJ2-7 to the DNA end suggests the J call may be wrong. The CDR3 spans 16 residues. The germline gives CDR1 MNHEY, CDR2 SMNVEV (reference sequence). The CDR3 protein is CASRGPGTGNSYEQYF. The CDR3 bases are TGTGCCAGCAGAGGTCCCGGGACAGGGAACTCCTACGAGCAGTACTTC.

This clone was picked up one time. The gene calls are TRBV7-3 and TRBJ2-1, with 16 bases that match TRBD2. The CDR3 runs 17 residues. Germline values: CDR1 SGHTA, CDR2 FQGTGA. The V and J ends lost 3 bases and 10 bases, in that order; junction bases with no gene match: 9. In DNA form, the CDR3 reads TGTGCCAGCAGCTTCCACCCGGGACTAGCGGGAGGGGAAGAGCAGTTCTTC. It is translated as CASSFHPGLAGGEEQFF.

The DNA for the CDR3 is TGTGCCAGCAGCGCCAACCACGACGAGCAGTACTTC. Its protein is CASSANHDEQYF. The rearrangement uses TRBV9 and TRBJ2-5; D is uncertain. The J call may be in error: the DNA end matches TRBJ2-7 better. There are 12 residues in the CDR3. The germline V gene has CDR1 SGDLS and CDR2 YYNGEE.

The rearrangement links TRBV5-4 to TRBJ2-7, with D perhaps being TRBD1 or TRBD2 (5 bases each). Trimming left V 6 bases short and J 0 bases short, with 25 bases between. The CDR3 covers 18 residues. CDR1 and CDR2 (germline): SGHNT, YYREEE (reference sequence). CDR3 sequence reads: CASTGLGTDSTTSYEQYF. For the CDR3, the DNA is TGTGCCAGCACCGGACTTGGGACGGATAGCACAACCTCCTACGAGCAGTACTTC. Supplemented by reference TRBV5-4 and TRBJ2-7, the full variable domain reads ETGVTQSPTHLIKTRGQQVTLRCSSQSGHNTVSWYQQALGQGPQFIFQYYREEENGRGNFPPRFSGLQFPNYSSELNVNALELDDSALYLCASTGLGTDSTTSYEQYFGPGTRLTVT.

The chain has TRBV5-4 and TRBJ2-2, with D perhaps matching TRBD1 (6 bases). Germline-derived CDR1 and CDR2 are SGHNT and YYREEE (reference sequence). With 4 bases removed from V and 4 bases from J, the gap between germline ends came to 23 bases. The CDR3 runs 18 residues. The CDR3 reads CASSAHPRGQRPTGELFF. As DNA, the CDR3 is TGTGCCAGCAGCGCCCACCCGAGGGGACAAAGGCCCACCGGGGAGCTGTTTTTT.

The gene calls are TRBV25-1 and TRBJ2-7, with D maybe TRBD2 (6 bases). Germline assignment: CDR1 MGHDK and CDR2 SYGVNS. V was clipped by 4 bases and J by 6 bases, with 13 bases between them. The CDR3 loop spans 13 amino acids. In nucleotides, the CDR3 is TGTGCCAGCAGTGGACAACGGGGAGGCGAGCAGTACTTC. Amino acids: CASSGQRGGEQYF.

The V gene is TRBV19, the J gene TRBJ1-6; 7 nucleotides align to TRBD1. The CDR3 consists of 16 residues. Per germline, CDR1 LNHDA and CDR2 SQIVND (reference sequence). J lost 5 bases, V lost 7 bases, and 11 bases had no gene match. The CDR3 coding sequence is TGTGCCAGTATAAAAGACCCGACAGGGAATAATTCACCCCTCCACTTT. Encoded protein: CASIKDPTGNNSPLHF.

This clone came up once. The rearrangement uses TRBV7-3 and TRBJ2-3; 7 bases are a match to TRBD2. V dropped 3 bases and J dropped 3; count of bases not matched to a gene: 6. Germline CDR1 SGHTA, CDR2 FQGTGA. The CDR3 has 15 amino acids. CDR3 DNA: TGTGCCAGCAGCTTTGTGGGAGGGCCGACAGATACGCAGTATTTT. Its translation is CASSFVGGPTDTQYF. The full variable domain, rest sourced from reference TRBV7-3 and TRBJ2-3, is GAGVSQTPSNKVTEKGKYVELRCDPISGHTALYWYRQSLGQGPEFLIYFQGTGAADDSGLPNDRFFAVRPEGSVSTLKIQRTERGDSAVYLCASSFVGGPTDTQYFGPGTRLTVL.

This clone came up once. The CDR3 reads CASRSRGDYEQYF. CDR3 nucleotides: TGTGCCAGTAGGAGCAGGGGGGACTACGAGCAGTACTTC. The rearrangement links TRBV19 to TRBJ2-7; D may be TRBD1 (7 bases). This CDR3 region has 13 residues. Germline-derived CDR1 and CDR2 are LNHDA and SQIVND (reference sequence). V was trimmed by 6 bases and J by 3 bases, leaving 12 bases between them. The full variable domain, with the rest looked up from reference TRBV19 and TRBJ2-7, is DGGITQSPKYLFRKEGQNVTLSCEQNLNHDAMYWYRQDPGQGLRLIYYSQIVNDFQKGDIAEGYSVSREKKESFPLTVTSAQKNPTAFYLCASRSRGDYEQYFGPGTRLTVT.

The J gene is TRBJ1-4, the V gene TRBV6-4, with D possibly TRBD1 on 6 matching bases. The CDR3 has 14 residues. Deletions cut 3 bases from V and 8 bases from J, with 13 bases between. CDR1 and CDR2 from the germline V gene are MRHNA and SNTAGT. DNA of the CDR3: TGTGCCAGCAGTGAGGGGGGGCCGAAAGAAAAACTGTTTTTT. It translates to CASSEGGPKEKLFF.

The sample holds one count of this clone. The rearrangement joins TRBV27 to TRBJ2-1; 12 bases map to TRBD2. J gave up 7 bases and V 0 bases, and 13 bases lay outside the gene matches. The CDR3 has 19 amino acids. CDR1 and CDR2 (germline): MNHEY, SMNVEV (reference sequence). DNA for the CDR3: TGTGCCAGCAGTTTATCGGGTTTTTACGCCGGGACTAGCGGGAATGAGCAGTTCTTC. Translated, it gives CASSLSGFYAGTSGNEQFF.

Here the CDR3 reads CASSAGTGEQYGYTF. The DNA of the CDR3 is TGTGCCAGCAGTGCCGGGACAGGGGAACAATATGGCTACACCTTC. This chain connects TRBV25-1 to TRBJ1-2, with 10 positions matching TRBD1. The CDR3 has 15 amino acids. Trimming took 4 bases from V and 5 from J; bases not matched to a gene: 7. From germline, CDR1 is MGHDK and CDR2 SYGVNS.

This sequence joins TRBV27 and TRBJ1-1; 9 positions match TRBD1. J was trimmed by 5 bases and V by 3 bases; bases with no gene match: 4. CDR1 MNHEY and CDR2 SMNVEV come from the germline V gene (reference sequence). The CDR3 runs 14 residues. The CDR3 DNA reads TGTGCCAGCAGTTTGGGACAGGGAGGGACTGAAGCTTTCTTT. The encoded protein is CASSLGQGGTEAFF.

The V gene is TRBV6-5, the J gene TRBJ1-1; D is unclear. Trimming took off 4 bases at V and 2 bases at J, with 11 bases between the two ends. CDR3 length equals 14 residues. The germline gives CDR1 MNHEY, CDR2 SVGAGI. The DNA of the CDR3 is TGTGCCAGCAGTTCTTGGGGATATAACACTGAAGCTTTCTTT. Translation: CASSSWGYNTEAFF.

The J gene is TRBJ1-1, the V gene TRBV29-1, with D perhaps matching TRBD1 (6 bases). CDR1 SQVTM and CDR2 ANQGSEA come from the germline V gene. CDR3 length: 12 amino acids. The CDR3 loop is CSGQLMNTEAFF. Here the CDR3 DNA reads TGCAGTGGACAGCTTATGAACACTGAAGCTTTCTTT.

This clone has just a few counts. The chain carries TRBV7-9 and TRBJ1-3; D call uncertain. Germline CDR1 reads SEHNR; CDR2 reads FQNEAQ (reference sequence). Between the trimmed V and J ends, which lost 4 bases and 0 bases, there was a span of 10 bases. This CDR3 is built from 15 residues. CDR3 sequence (DNA): TGTGCCAGCAGCTCCACCCGGAGCTCTGGAAACACCATATATTTT. Protein sequence: CASSSTRSSGNTIYF.

The chain is built from TRBV30 and TRBJ2-7, with 7 nucleotides matching TRBD1. Germline-derived CDR1 and CDR2 are GTSNPN and SVGIG (reference sequence). This CDR3 spans 13 amino acids. V gave up 5 bases and J gave up 2 bases; unmatched junction bases: 6. The CDR3 bases are TGTGCCTGGGATGGACAGGAGGCCTACGAGCAGTACTTC. It translates to CAWDGQEAYEQYF.

This chain links TRBV14 with TRBJ1-3, with D uncertain. The V end lost 4 bases, the J end lost 0 bases, and 13 bases lay between the germline ends. Germline V gene lookup returns CDR1 SGHDN and CDR2 FVKESK. The CDR3 spans 16 residues. The CDR3 loop reads CASSLTDGVSGNTIYF. The CDR3 bases are TGTGCCAGCAGCCTAACGGACGGAGTCTCTGGAAACACCATATATTTT.

The chain carries TRBV2 and TRBJ2-5; the D is unclear. The DNA matches TRBJ2-7 better at its end, which makes the J call doubtful. Germline CDR1 is SNHLY and CDR2 is FYNNEI. This CDR3 has 12 amino acids. CDR3 nucleotides: TGTGCCAGCAGTGACGTTAGCTACGAGCAGTACTTC. Its protein is CASSDVSYEQYF.

The rearrangement links TRBV14 to TRBJ2-1; 7 positions match TRBD2. Unmatched junction bases numbered 6, after V lost 0 bases and J lost 4 bases. Germline CDR1 is SGHDN and CDR2 is FVKESK. The CDR3 runs 16 residues. In DNA, the CDR3 is TGTGCCAGCAGCCAAGATTTTACTAGCGTTTACAATGAGCAGTTCTTC. It is translated as CASSQDFTSVYNEQFF.

This chain uses TRBV7-6 with TRBJ2-7; tentatively, D is TRBD2 (6 bases). Trimming took off 5 bases at V and 3 bases at J, with 11 bases between the two ends. The CDR3 has 13 amino acids. Germline CDR1 is SGHVS and CDR2 is FNYEAQ. The CDR3, as DNA: TGTGCCAGCAGCCCAATGGAGGGCTACGAGCAGTACTTC. Protein product: CASSPMEGYEQYF.

The chain employs TRBV14 and TRBJ2-5; no reliable D call. The end of the DNA is better explained by TRBJ2-7, so the J call may be wrong. The CDR3 contains 12 residues. Looked up from germline, CDR1 is SGHDN and CDR2 is FVKESK. The CDR3 sequence: CASSQTYYEQYF. DNA for the CDR3: TGTGCCAGCAGCCAGACGTACTACGAGCAGTACTTC.

This sequence joins TRBV5-1 and TRBJ1-1, with D tentatively TRBD1 (6 bases). Trimming cost V 3 bases and J 0 bases, with 18 bases left between them. Germline V gene sequence: CDR1 SGHRS, CDR2 YFSETQ. The CDR3 has 17 residues. CDR3 DNA: TGCGCCAGCAGCTGGCCGCAGGGGACGGTGGTGAACACTGAAGCTTTCTTT. Translation gives CASSWPQGTVVNTEAFF.

J is TRBJ1-3 and V is TRBV5-1, with 9 positions matching TRBD1. Germline lookup yields CDR1 SGHRS and CDR2 YFSETQ. CDR3 length: 15 amino acids. J was trimmed by 3 bases and V by 5 bases; bases with no gene match: 6. The DNA for the CDR3 is TGCGCCAGCAGTGGACAGGGGAAGATTGGAAACACCATATATTTT. Amino acid sequence: CASSGQGKIGNTIYF.

This rearrangement joins TRBV27 to TRBJ1-3; D unresolved. Per the germline V gene, CDR1 is MNHEY and CDR2 is SMNVEV (reference sequence). The V and J ends lost 1 base and 0 bases respectively, with 7 bases between them. The CDR3 spans 15 residues. CDR3 in DNA: TGTGCCAGCAGTTTATATCCGGGCTCTGGAAACACCATATATTTT. Its protein is CASSLYPGSGNTIYF.